Presented here are 4 T cell receptor beta chains from one specimen sequenced in a study of resident and recirculating memory T cells in vitiligo. The method was immunoSEQ multiplex PCR; TCRdb's version includes in-frame clones alone and lacks a portion of them. The top ten hold 4.5% to 5% of the sample, which has 40,000 to 50,000 clones, about 90% seen once. The sample was blood. These receptors originate from a male donor with vitiligo.

V and J are TRBV7-9 and TRBJ2-7, with a tentative D call TRBD2 (5 bases). The germline gives CDR1 SEHNR, CDR2 FQNEAQ (reference sequence). The CDR3 sequence is 14 residues long. Trimming took off 5 bases at V and 7 bases at J, with 18 bases between the two ends. The CDR3 DNA reads as TGTGCCAGCAGCCAACCCGGGGTCTGGTGGGAGCAGTACTTC. Translating gives CASSQPGVWWEQYF.

The rearrangement links TRBV7-2 to TRBJ2-1; 10 bases align to TRBD2. From germline, CDR1 is SGHTA and CDR2 FQGNSA. V trimming: 1 base; J trimming: 8 bases; junction bases outside the gene matches: 5. The CDR3 is made up of 15 amino acids. The CDR3 loop is CASSLGLAGVYEQFF. CDR3 DNA: TGTGCCAGCAGCTTAGGGCTAGCGGGGGTATATGAGCAGTTCTTC.

V usage is TRBV7-2 and J usage is TRBJ1-2; 10 bases are shared with TRBD1. J lost 5 bases, V lost 5 bases, and 8 bases had no gene match. The CDR3 length is 15 residues. CDR1 is SGHTA and CDR2 is FQGNSA in the germline V gene. The chain's CDR3 is CASSGDRGPEYGYTF. The CDR3, as DNA: TGTGCCAGCAGCGGGGACAGGGGACCTGAGTATGGCTACACCTTC.

The chain links TRBV19 to TRBJ1-5; D perhaps matches TRBD1 (5 bases). Germline CDR1 LNHDA, CDR2 SQIVND (reference sequence). The CDR3 loop spans 11 amino acids. V lost 5 bases and J lost 10, with 9 bases in between. The CDR3 spells CASSLGGPQHF. In DNA, the CDR3 is TGTGCCAGTAGTCTCGGGGGACCCCAGCATTTT.